The source of this TCR beta chain is a study of blood T cell repertoires in COVID-19. Turning to the study itself: T cells, B-cell-depleted T cells, or PBMCs provided the cDNA or gDNA that served as material.

In the source study's methods: From reference gene primer amplification, estimates of nucleated cell counts were derived. Produced via immunoSEQ multiplex PCR; TCRdb's table is partial and in-frame only. V, J and clone size are taken as reported in that table, and D and trimming were inferred from the DNA itself. The sample lists 110,000 to 150,000 clones; roughly 89% were seen once. Germline CDR1 SNHLY, CDR2 FYNNEI. The CDR3 contains 12 residues. V shed 6 bases and J shed 7 bases, with 12 bases lying between them. The TCR sequence derives from a man aged 50-59 years who had recovered from COVID-19. The gene calls are TRBV2 and TRBJ1-2, with D possibly matching TRBD1 (6 bases). Source material: PBMCs or T cells enriched from blood (not recorded which). CDR3 loop: CASSVDRGGYTF. The CDR3 DNA reads as TGTGCCAGCAGCGTGGACAGAGGTGGCTACACCTTC.